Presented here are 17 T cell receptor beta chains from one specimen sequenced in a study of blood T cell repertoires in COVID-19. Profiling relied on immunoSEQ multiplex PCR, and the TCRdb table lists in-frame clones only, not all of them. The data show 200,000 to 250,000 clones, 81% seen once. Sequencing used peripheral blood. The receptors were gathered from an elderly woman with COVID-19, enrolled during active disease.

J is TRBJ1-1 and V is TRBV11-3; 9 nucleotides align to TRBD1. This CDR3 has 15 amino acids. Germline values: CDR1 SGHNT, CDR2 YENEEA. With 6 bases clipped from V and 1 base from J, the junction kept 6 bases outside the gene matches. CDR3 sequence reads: CASRNTGGANTEAFF. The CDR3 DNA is TGTGCCAGCAGGAATACAGGGGGCGCGAACACTGAAGCTTTCTTT.

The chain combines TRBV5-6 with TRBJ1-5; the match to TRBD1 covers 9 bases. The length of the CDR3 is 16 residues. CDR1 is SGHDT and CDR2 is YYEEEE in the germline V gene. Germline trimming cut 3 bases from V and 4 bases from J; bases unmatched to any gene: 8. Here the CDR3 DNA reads TGTGCCAGCAGCTCTTCTGCCGGGACAGGGAATCAGCCCCAGCATTTT. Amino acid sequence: CASSSSAGTGNQPQHF. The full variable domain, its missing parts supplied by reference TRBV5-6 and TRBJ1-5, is DAGVTQSPTHLIKTRGQQVTLRCSPKSGHDTVSWYQQALGQGPQFIFQYYEEEERQRGNFPDRFSGHQFPNYSSELNVNALLLGDSALYLCASSSSAGTGNQPQHFGDGTRLSIL.

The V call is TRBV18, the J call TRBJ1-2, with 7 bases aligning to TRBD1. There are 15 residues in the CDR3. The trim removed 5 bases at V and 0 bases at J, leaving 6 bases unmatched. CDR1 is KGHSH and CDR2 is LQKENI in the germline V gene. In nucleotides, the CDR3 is TGTGCCAGCTCAGAAACAGGGGCCGCTAACTATGGCTACACCTTC. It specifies CASSETGAANYGYTF.

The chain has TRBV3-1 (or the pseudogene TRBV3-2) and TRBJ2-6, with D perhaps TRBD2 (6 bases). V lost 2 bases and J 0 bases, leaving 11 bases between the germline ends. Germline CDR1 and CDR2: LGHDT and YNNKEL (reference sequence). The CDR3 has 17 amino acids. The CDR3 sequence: CASSQRAGSSGANVLTF. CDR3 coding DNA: TGTGCCAGCAGCCAACGGGCGGGGAGCTCTGGGGCCAACGTCCTGACTTTC.

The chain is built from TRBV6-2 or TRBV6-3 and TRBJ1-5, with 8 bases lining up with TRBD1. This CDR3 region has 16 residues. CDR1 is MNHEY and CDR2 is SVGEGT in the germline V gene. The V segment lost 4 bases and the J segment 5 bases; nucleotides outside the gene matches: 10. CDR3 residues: CASSSTGTGSDQPQHF. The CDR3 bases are TGTGCCAGCAGTTCAACCGGGACAGGATCAGATCAGCCCCAGCATTTT.

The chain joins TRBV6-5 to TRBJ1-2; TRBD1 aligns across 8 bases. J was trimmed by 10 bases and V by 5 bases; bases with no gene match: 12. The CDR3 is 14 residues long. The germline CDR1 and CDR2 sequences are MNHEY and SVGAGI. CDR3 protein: CASSPGGKGSFYTF. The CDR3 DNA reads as TGTGCCAGCAGTCCAGGGGGCAAAGGGAGCTTCTACACCTTC.

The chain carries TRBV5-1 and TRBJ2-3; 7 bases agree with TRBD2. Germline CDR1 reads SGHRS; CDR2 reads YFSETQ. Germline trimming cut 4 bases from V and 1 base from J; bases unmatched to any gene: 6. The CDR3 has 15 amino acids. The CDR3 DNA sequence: TGCGCCAGCAGCCCTGGGAGGGGAGGCACAGATACGCAGTATTTT. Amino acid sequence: CASSPGRGGTDTQYF. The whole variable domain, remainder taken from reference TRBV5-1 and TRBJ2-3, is KAGVTQTPRYLIKTRGQQVTLSCSPISGHRSVSWYQQTPGQGLQFLFEYFSETQRNKGNFPGRFSGRQFSNSRSEMNVSTLELGDSALYLCASSPGRGGTDTQYFGPGTRLTVL.

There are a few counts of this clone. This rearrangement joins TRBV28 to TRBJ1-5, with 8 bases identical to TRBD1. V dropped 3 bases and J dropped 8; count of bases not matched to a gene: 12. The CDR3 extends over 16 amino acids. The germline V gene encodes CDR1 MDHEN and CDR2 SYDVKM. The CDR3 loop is CASSFIQGAVRKPQHF. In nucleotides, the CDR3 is TGTGCCAGCAGTTTTATCCAGGGGGCGGTAAGAAAGCCCCAGCATTTT.

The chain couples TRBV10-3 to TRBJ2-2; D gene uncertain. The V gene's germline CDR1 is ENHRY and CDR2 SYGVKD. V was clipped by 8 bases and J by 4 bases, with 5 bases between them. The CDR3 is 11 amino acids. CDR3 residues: CAIRGTGELFF. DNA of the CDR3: TGTGCCATCCGAGGCACCGGGGAGCTGTTTTTT.

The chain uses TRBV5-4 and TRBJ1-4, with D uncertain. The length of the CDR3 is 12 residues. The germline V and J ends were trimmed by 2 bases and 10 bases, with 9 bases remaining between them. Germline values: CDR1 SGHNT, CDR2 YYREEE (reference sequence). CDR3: CASSFPGGKLFF. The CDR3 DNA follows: TGTGCCAGCAGCTTCCCCGGCGGAAAACTGTTTTTT.

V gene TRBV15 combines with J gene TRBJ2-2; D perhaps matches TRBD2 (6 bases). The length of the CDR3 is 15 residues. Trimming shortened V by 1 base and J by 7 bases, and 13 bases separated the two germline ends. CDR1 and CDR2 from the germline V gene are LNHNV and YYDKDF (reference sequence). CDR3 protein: CATSRVLGGSGELFF. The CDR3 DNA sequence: TGTGCCACCAGCAGAGTCCTTGGGGGGAGCGGGGAGCTGTTTTTT.

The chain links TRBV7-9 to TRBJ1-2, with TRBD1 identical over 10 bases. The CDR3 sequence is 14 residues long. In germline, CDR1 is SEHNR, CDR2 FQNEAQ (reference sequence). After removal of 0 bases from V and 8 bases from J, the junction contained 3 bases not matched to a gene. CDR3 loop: CASSLAGTGVGYTF. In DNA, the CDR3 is TGTGCCAGCAGCTTAGCCGGGACAGGGGTCGGCTACACCTTC.

The CDR3 region has the DNA TGTGCCAGCTCTCCTGCACCAGGTTCCCTCGGAAACACCATATATTTT. Protein: CASSPAPGSLGNTIYF. The chain combines TRBV4-2 with TRBJ1-3; D is undetermined. This CDR3 region has 16 residues. Germline CDR1 reads LGHNA; CDR2 reads YNFKEQ. The V end was cut by 8 bases, the J end by 4 bases, with 21 bases between.

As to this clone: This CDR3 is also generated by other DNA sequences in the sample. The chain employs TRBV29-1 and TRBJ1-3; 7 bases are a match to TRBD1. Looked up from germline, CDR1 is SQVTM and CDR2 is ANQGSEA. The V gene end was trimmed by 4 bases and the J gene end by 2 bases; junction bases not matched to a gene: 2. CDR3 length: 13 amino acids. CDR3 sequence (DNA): TGCAGCGTTGTCGACAGGGCTGGAAACACCATATATTTT. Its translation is CSVVDRAGNTIYF.

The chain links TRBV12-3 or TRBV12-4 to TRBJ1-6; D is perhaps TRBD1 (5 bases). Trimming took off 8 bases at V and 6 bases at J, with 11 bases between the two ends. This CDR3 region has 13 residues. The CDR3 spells CASRGGFNSPLHF. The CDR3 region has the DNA TGTGCCAGCCGGGGGGGGTTTAATTCACCCCTCCACTTT.

The CDR3 loop reads CASSPWTGLETQYF. DNA for the CDR3: TGTGCCAGCAGCCCCTGGACAGGGTTAGAGACCCAGTACTTC. J is TRBJ2-5 and V is TRBV5-4, with TRBD1 identical over 8 bases. The trim removed 4 bases at V and 4 bases at J, leaving 6 bases unmatched. The germline V gene encodes CDR1 SGHNT and CDR2 YYREEE (reference sequence). This CDR3 is built from 14 residues.

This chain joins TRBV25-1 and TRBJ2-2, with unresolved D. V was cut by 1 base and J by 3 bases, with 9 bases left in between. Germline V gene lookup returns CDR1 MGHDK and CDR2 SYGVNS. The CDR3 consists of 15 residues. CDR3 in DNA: TGTGCCAGCAGTGAATGGCAGACTGACACCGGGGAGCTGTTTTTT. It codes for CASSEWQTDTGELFF.